The 18 T cell receptor beta chains below were found in one sample sequenced in a study of blood T cell repertoires in COVID-19. Repertoires were generated with immunoSEQ multiplex PCR, while TCRdb's copy carries only in-frame clones and drops some. Among 350,000 to 450,000 clones listed, about 88% were seen once. The sequencing input was PBMCs or T cells enriched from blood (not recorded which). Receptors were obtained from a woman aged 18-29 years who had been exposed to COVID-19.

The CDR3 DNA reads TGTGCCAGCAGTTACCGGGGTTCGAACACCGGGGAGCTGTTTTTT. The encoded protein is CASSYRGSNTGELFF. The rearrangement uses TRBV6-5 and TRBJ2-2, with D possibly matching TRBD2 (5 bases). Germline-derived CDR1 and CDR2 are MNHEY and SVGAGI. V lost 2 bases and J 0 bases, leaving 7 bases between the germline ends. The CDR3 length is 15 residues.

The V gene is TRBV28, the J gene TRBJ1-3, with 10 bases that match TRBD1. Germline V gene data show CDR1 as MDHEN and CDR2 as SYDVKM. The CDR3 consists of 16 residues. Trimming removed 5 bases from V and 3 bases from J; junction bases left unmatched: 7. The CDR3 DNA reads TGTGCCAGCAGTCCCGCCCGGGACAGGGGTGGAAACACCATATATTTT. Its protein is CASSPARDRGGNTIYF.

The CDR3 nucleotides are TGCGCCAGCAGGGATGACTCTAAGGGGGCGCCTAACTATGGCTACACCTTC. The encoded protein is CASRDDSKGAPNYGYTF. The chain recombines TRBV5-1 with TRBJ1-2; 7 bases are shared with TRBD1. V lost 5 bases, J lost 0 bases, and 13 bases stayed unmatched. CDR3 length equals 17 residues. In germline, CDR1 is SGHRS, CDR2 YFSETQ. Together with reference TRBV5-1 and TRBJ1-2, the CDR3 gives the full variable domain: KAGVTQTPRYLIKTRGQQVTLSCSPISGHRSVSWYQQTPGQGLQFLFEYFSETQRNKGNFPGRFSGRQFSNSRSEMNVSTLELGDSALYLCASRDDSKGAPNYGYTFGSGTRLTVV.

DNA of the CDR3: TGTGCCAGCAGTTTAGGGACTAGCGGGAGAGGGGAGCAGTACTTC. This sequence encodes CASSLGTSGRGEQYF. V usage is TRBV28 and J usage is TRBJ2-7; TRBD2 agrees at 14 bases. The junction had 4 bases not matched to a gene; V was cut back by 2 bases and J by 7 bases. CDR1 is MDHEN, CDR2 SYDVKM, per germline. The CDR3 runs to 15 residues.

This clone has a count of ten or more. CDR3 DNA: TGTGCCAGCAGCCAAGAAAGGACAGGGGCGAGCTCTGGGGCCAACGTCCTGACTTTC. Encoded protein: CASSQERTGASSGANVLTF. The genes are TRBV4-2 and TRBJ2-6, with 9 bases matching TRBD1. CDR1 LGHNA and CDR2 YNFKEQ come from the germline V gene. V shed 0 bases, J shed 0 bases, and the junction held 6 bases outside the gene matches. The CDR3 totals 19 residues.

The chain carries TRBV21-1 and TRBJ2-2; the table names TRBD2, a call not compared with the DNA. TRBV21-1 is recorded as a pseudogene. This CDR3 contains 18 residues. The CDR3 DNA reads as TGTGCCAGCAGCAAAATCGAGGCTAGCGGAACGAACACCGGGGAGCTGTTTTTT. The encoded protein is CASSKIEASGTNTGELFF.

This clone occurred once. CDR3 sequence (DNA): TGCAGCGTTATAGGACTAGTTACAGATACGCAGTATTTT. Protein: CSVIGLVTDTQYF. The chain carries TRBV29-1 and TRBJ2-3; TRBD2 aligns across 7 bases. J was trimmed by 3 bases and V by 5 bases; bases with no gene match: 5. The CDR3 loop spans 13 amino acids. Germline lookup yields CDR1 SQVTM and CDR2 ANQGSEA.

The J gene is TRBJ1-5, the V gene TRBV3-1 (or the pseudogene TRBV3-2); 9 positions match TRBD1. Germline-derived CDR1 and CDR2 are LGHDT and YNNKEL (reference sequence). Trimming at V came to 1 base and at J to 6 bases, leaving 4 bases not matched to a gene. The CDR3 runs to 15 residues. CDR3 sequence: CASSQGQGGSQPQHF. CDR3 in DNA: TGTGCCAGCAGCCAAGGACAGGGGGGAAGTCAGCCCCAGCATTTT.

This clone showed up just once. The chain has TRBV24-1 and TRBJ2-3; tentative D call: TRBD2 (6 bases). CDR3 length equals 13 residues. The germline V gene encodes CDR1 KGHDR and CDR2 SFDVKD. V dropped 9 bases and J dropped 4 bases, with 13 bases sitting between them. CDR3 residues: CATSWTGADTQYF. In nucleotides, the CDR3 is TGTGCCACCTCCTGGACGGGGGCAGATACGCAGTATTTT.

J is TRBJ1-6 and V is TRBV28, with a possible D match to TRBD1 (6 bases). Germline lookup yields CDR1 MDHEN and CDR2 SYDVKM. Deletions cut 10 bases from V and 2 bases from J, with 15 bases between. This CDR3 is 15 amino acids long. CDR3 DNA sequence: TGTGCCACCACCTTTAGGACAGCCTATAATTCACCCCTCCACTTT. This codes for CATTFRTAYNSPLHF.

This chain links TRBV28 with TRBJ1-1; no reliable D call. The CDR3 is 14 amino acids. Looked up from germline, CDR1 is MDHEN and CDR2 is SYDVKM. V lost 3 bases, J lost 1 base, and 9 bases lay in between. CDR3 DNA sequence: TGTGCCAGCAGTTTCCGTAACAGGAACACTGAAGCTTTCTTT. It yields the protein CASSFRNRNTEAFF.

The chain joins TRBV4-3 to TRBJ1-1, with D possibly TRBD1 on 5 matching bases. Trimming pared 0 bases from V and 5 bases from J, leaving 13 bases between. The CDR3 length is 15 residues. Germline assignment: CDR1 LGHNA and CDR2 YSLEER. CDR3 region: CASSQDPGGWTEAFF. The CDR3 nucleotides are TGCGCCAGCAGCCAAGACCCCGGGGGTTGGACTGAAGCTTTCTTT.

This clone occurred once. The chain carries TRBV7-2 and TRBJ1-1; perhaps TRBD1 as D (6 bases). V lost 0 bases and J lost 1, with 9 bases in between. CDR1 SGHTA and CDR2 FQGNSA come from the germline V gene. This CDR3 has 15 amino acids. This CDR3 is CASSLAMGQNTEAFF. CDR3 DNA sequence: TGTGCCAGCAGCTTAGCGATGGGACAGAACACTGAAGCTTTCTTT.

This rearrangement joins TRBV3-1 (or the pseudogene TRBV3-2) to TRBJ2-5; 7 nucleotides line up with TRBD2. Trimming cost V 0 bases and J 7 bases; bases outside gene matches: 5. Germline CDR1 LGHDT, CDR2 YNNKEL (reference sequence). This CDR3 contains 14 residues. The CDR3 DNA reads as TGTGCCAGCAGCCAAGAGGGAGGGGATGGGACCCAGTACTTC. This encodes CASSQEGGDGTQYF.

The gene calls are TRBV5-6 and TRBJ2-5; a weak D match, TRBD2 (5 bases). Per germline, CDR1 SGHDT and CDR2 YYEEEE. CDR3 size: 13 residues. The V end was cut by 5 bases, the J end by 2 bases, with 10 bases between. CDR3 sequence: CASRWGAQETQYF. The CDR3 DNA sequence: TGTGCCAGCAGGTGGGGAGCTCAAGAGACCCAGTACTTC. Looking up the rest from reference TRBV5-6 and TRBJ2-5 gives the full variable domain: DAGVTQSPTHLIKTRGQQVTLRCSPKSGHDTVSWYQQALGQGPQFIFQYYEEEERQRGNFPDRFSGHQFPNYSSELNVNALLLGDSALYLCASRWGAQETQYFGPGTRLLVL.

The rearrangement links TRBV5-1 to TRBJ2-5; perhaps TRBD2 as D (5 bases). The germline V gene encodes CDR1 SGHRS and CDR2 YFSETQ. Trimming shortened V by 2 bases and J by 5 bases, and 13 bases separated the two germline ends. The CDR3 is 14 residues long. The CDR3 spells CASSLNGLSETQYF. The CDR3 nucleotides are TGCGCCAGCAGCTTAAATGGACTTTCGGAGACCCAGTACTTC.

This chain uses TRBV6-5 with TRBJ1-2, with D possibly TRBD1 on 5 matching bases. V gave up 0 bases and J gave up 7 bases, with 9 bases separating them. Germline lookup yields CDR1 MNHEY and CDR2 SVGAGI. There are 13 residues in the CDR3. CDR3 sequence: CASSYSGGVGYTF. The CDR3 nucleotides are TGTGCCAGCAGTTACTCGGGGGGGGTTGGCTACACCTTC.

This chain uses TRBV28 with TRBJ2-3, with 8 bases that match TRBD2. The CDR3 is 15 residues long. Germline loops: CDR1 MDHEN, CDR2 SYDVKM. J lost 2 bases, V lost 5 bases, and 6 bases had no gene match. The CDR3: CASSRLAHSTDTQYF. CDR3 sequence (DNA): TGTGCCAGCAGTCGACTAGCGCATTCCACAGATACGCAGTATTTT.